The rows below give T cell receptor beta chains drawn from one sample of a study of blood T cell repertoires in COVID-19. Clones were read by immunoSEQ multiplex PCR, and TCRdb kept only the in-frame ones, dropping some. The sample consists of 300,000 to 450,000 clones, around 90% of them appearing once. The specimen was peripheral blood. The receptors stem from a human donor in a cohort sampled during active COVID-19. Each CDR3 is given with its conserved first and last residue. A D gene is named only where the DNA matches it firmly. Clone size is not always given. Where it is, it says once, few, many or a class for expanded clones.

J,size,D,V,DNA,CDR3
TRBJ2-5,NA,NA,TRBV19,TGTGCCAGTAGTTCTAGGGACTCATACGGGGAGACCCAGTACTTC,CASSSRDSYGETQYF
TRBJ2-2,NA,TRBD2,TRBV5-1,TGCGCCAGCAGCTTGGACACTAGCGGATACACCGGGGAGCTGTTTTTT,CASSLDTSGYTGELFF
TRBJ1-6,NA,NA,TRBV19,TGTGCCAGTAGCGTCGACAGGCGTTCACCCCTCCACTTT,CASSVDRRSPLHF
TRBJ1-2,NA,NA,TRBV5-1,TGCGCCAGCAGCTTGGGGATGGAACAGGATGGCTACACCTTC,CASSLGMEQDGYTF
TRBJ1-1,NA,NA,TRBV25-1,TGTGCCAGCAGGGCTAACACTGAAGCTTTCTTT,CASRANTEAFF
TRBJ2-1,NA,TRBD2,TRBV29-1,TGCAGCGTTGAAGGCCCCGGGAGGACTAGCGGGAGGAGTGAGCAGTTCTTC,CSVEGPGRTSGRSEQFF
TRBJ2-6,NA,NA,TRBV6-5,TGTGCCAGCAGTTGGGACATCTCTGGGGCCAACGTCCTGACTTTC,CASSWDISGANVLTF
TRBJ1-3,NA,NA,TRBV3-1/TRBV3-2,TGTGCCAGCAGCCCGGACACGGTTCGGACTGGAAACACCATATATTTT,CASSPDTVRTGNTIYF
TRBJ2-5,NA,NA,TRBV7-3,TGTGCCAGCAGCTTAGGAAAGGGGTCCGAAGAGACCCAGTACTTC,CASSLGKGSEETQYF
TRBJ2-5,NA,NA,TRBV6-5,TGTGCCAGCAGCTTCACCGACTCTCAAGAGACCCAGTACTTC,CASSFTDSQETQYF
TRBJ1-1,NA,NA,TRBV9,TGTGCCAGCAGCGTAGGTATGGGGCAGACTGAAGCTTTCTTT,CASSVGMGQTEAFF
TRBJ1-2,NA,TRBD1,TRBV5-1,TGCGCCAGCAGCATAGACAGGGGGCTGGTCTATGGCTACACCTTC,CASSIDRGLVYGYTF
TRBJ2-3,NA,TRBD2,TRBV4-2,TGTGCCAGCAGCCAAGTTCTAGCGGGGGCCACAGATACGCAGTATTTT,CASSQVLAGATDTQYF
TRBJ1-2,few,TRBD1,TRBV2,TGTGCCAGCATTGGGACAGACTATGGCTACACCTTC,CASIGTDYGYTF
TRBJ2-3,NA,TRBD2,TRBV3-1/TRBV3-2,TGTGCCAGCAGCCAAGATTGGCTAGCGGGACCCAGCACAGATACGCAGTATTTT,CASSQDWLAGPSTDTQYF
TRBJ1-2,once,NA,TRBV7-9,TGTGCCAGCAGCTTATTAACAGCCACCTATGGCTACACCTTC,CASSLLTATYGYTF
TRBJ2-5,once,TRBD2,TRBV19,TGTGCCAGTTCCGGGGGGGAACTAGCGGGAGGCCTGGAGACCCAGTACTTC,CASSGGELAGGLETQYF
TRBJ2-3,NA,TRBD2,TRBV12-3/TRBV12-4,TGTGCCAGCAGTGCGGGGGCAGATACGCAGTATTTT,CASSAGADTQYF
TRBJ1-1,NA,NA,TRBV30,TGTGCCTGGCTAAAGCGGGACTCAGCTTTCTTT,CAWLKRDSAFF
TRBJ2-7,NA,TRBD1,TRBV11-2,TGTGCCAGCAGCTTGACAGGGGTCAACGAGCAGTACTTC,CASSLTGVNEQYF
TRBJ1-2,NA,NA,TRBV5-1,TGCGCCAGCAGCTCACCAGGGGATGCCGCAACTAACTATGGCTACACCTTC,CASSSPGDAATNYGYTF
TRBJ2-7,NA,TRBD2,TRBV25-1,TGTGCCAGCAGTGAGACTAGCGGGAGGGCCGATCCCTACGAGCAGTACTTC,CASSETSGRADPYEQYF
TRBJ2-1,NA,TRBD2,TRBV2,TGTGCCAGCAATCCGACTAGCAAAGGCTCCAATGAGCAGTTCTTC,CASNPTSKGSNEQFF
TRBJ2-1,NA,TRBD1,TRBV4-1,TGCGCCAGCAGCCAAGTTGGGGACAGGGGTTCATCCAATGAGCAGTTCTTC,CASSQVGDRGSSNEQFF
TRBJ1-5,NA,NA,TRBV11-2,TGTGCCAGCAGCCGGGCGGGGGCCAGTTCTCCCCAGCATTTT,CASSRAGASSPQHF
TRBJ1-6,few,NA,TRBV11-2,TGTGCCAGCAGCTTAGCGGCAGGAAACCTTCTGTCCCTCCACTTT,CASSLAAGNLLSLHF
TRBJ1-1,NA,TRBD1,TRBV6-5,TGTGCCAGCAGCGGACAGGGGAAAGTAGCTTTCTTT,CASSGQGKVAFF
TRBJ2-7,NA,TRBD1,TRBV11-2,TGTGCCAGCAGCTTATCGACCGGGACAGGGGGGTTGTACGAGCAGTACTTC,CASSLSTGTGGLYEQYF
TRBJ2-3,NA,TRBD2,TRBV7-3,TGTGCCAGCAGCTTAAACCCCTCCGGGACTAGCGGCACAGATACGCAGTATTTT,CASSLNPSGTSGTDTQYF
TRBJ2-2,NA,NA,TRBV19,TGTGCCAGTAGTATAACTAGTCTCGCCGGGGAGCTGTTTTTT,CASSITSLAGELFF
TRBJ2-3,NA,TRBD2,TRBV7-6,TGTGCCAGCAGCTTAGGACTAGCGGGGACCACTGGAGAGACAGATACGCAGTATTTT,CASSLGLAGTTGETDTQYF
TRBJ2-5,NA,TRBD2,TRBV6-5,TGTGCCAGCAAGCGGGGGGATCAAGAGACCCAGTACTTC,CASKRGDQETQYF
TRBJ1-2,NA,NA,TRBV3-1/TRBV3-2,TGTGCCAGCAGCCTTAACGCGGGGCACTATGGCTACACCTTC,CASSLNAGHYGYTF
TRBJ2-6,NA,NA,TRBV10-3,TGTGCCATCAGTGATGAGTCTTCTGGGGCCAACGTCCTGACTTTC,CAISDESSGANVLTF
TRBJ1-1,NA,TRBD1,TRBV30,TGTGCCTGGAACCGGGACAGGGGTAACACTGAAGCTTTCTTT,CAWNRDRGNTEAFF
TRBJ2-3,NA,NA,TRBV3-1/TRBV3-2,TGTGCCAGCAGCCAAGATAGAATAGATACGCAGTATTTT,CASSQDRIDTQYF
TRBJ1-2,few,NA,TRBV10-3,TGTGCCATCAGTGAGGTATCTGGCTACACCTTC,CAISEVSGYTF
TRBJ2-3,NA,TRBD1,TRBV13,TGTGCCAGCAGCTTAGGCAGGGGGAGCACAGATACGCAGTATTTT,CASSLGRGSTDTQYF
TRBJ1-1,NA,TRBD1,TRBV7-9,TGTGCCAGCAGCTCAGGGGGCGGGAACACTGAAGCTTTCTTT,CASSSGGGNTEAFF
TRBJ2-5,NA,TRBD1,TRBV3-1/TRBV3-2,TGTGCCAGCAGCGCACCACAGGGGGCGGGAGAGACCCAGTACTTC,CASSAPQGAGETQYF
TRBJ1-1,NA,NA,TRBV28,TGTGCCACTACCAAACCTCCAGGGGACGACACTGAAGCTTTCTTT,CATTKPPGDDTEAFF